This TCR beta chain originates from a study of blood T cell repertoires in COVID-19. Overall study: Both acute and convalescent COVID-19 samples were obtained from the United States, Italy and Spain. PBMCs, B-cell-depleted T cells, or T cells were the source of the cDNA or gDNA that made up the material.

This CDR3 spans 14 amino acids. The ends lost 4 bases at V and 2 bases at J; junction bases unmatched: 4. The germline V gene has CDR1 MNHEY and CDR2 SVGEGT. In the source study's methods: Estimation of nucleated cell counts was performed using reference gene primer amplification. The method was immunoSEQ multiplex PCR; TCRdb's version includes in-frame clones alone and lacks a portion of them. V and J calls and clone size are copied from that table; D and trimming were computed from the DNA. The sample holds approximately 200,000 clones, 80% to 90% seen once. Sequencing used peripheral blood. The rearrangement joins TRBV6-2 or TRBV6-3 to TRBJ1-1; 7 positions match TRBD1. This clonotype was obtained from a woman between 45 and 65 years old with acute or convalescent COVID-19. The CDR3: CASSWAGGNTEAFF. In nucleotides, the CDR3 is TGTGCCAGCAGTTGGGCAGGGGGAAACACTGAAGCTTTCTTT.